This T cell receptor beta chain came from a study of blood T cell repertoires in COVID-19. TCRdb's table, derived via immunoSEQ multiplex PCR, lists solely in-frame clones and lacks some. Among about 250,000 clones listed, about nine tenths were seen once. This clone was seen a few times. In germline, CDR1 is MGHDK, CDR2 SYGVNS. V lost 5 bases and J 0 bases, leaving 14 bases between the germline ends. The CDR3 is made up of 16 amino acids. Material: PBMCs or T cells enriched from blood (not recorded which). The TCR originated in a woman between 25 and 40 years old with acute COVID-19. The chain employs TRBV25-1 and TRBJ1-5; D not resolved. The CDR3 loop is CASSLREFFSNQPQHF. In nucleotides, the CDR3 is TGTGCCAGCAGTCTAAGGGAGTTTTTTAGCAATCAGCCCCAGCATTTT.